These T cell receptor beta chains were read from a single sample in a study of type 1 and type 2 diabetes patients. Via MiXCR, TCRdb re-called the multiplex PCR reads, giving one row per CDR3 protein. The profile shows approximately 260,000 distinct CDR3 sequences, approximately 50% of them singletons. Sequenced input: peripheral blood mononuclear cells (PBMCs). The receptors come from a man aged 18 to 29 with type 2 diabetes. Each CDR3 is given with its conserved first and last residue. A D gene is named only where the DNA matches it firmly. Clone size is shown for a subset of rows, as once, few, many or a class of expanded clone.

NA	16	TRBD2	TRBV15	TRBJ2-1	CATSREGLAGYNEQFF	TGTGCCACCAGCAGAGAGGGACTAGCGGGGTACAATGAGCAGTTCTTC
many	13	NA	TRBV20-1	TRBJ2-7	CSARVVRDYEQYF	TGCAGTGCTAGAGTAGTAAGGGACTACGAGCAGTACTTC
NA	14	NA	TRBV6-1	TRBJ2-5	CASGERPSLETQYF	TGTGCCAGCGGTGAAAGGCCTTCTCTGGAGACCCAGTACTTC
NA	13	NA	TRBV19	TRBJ1-5	CATSGITNQPQHF	TGTGCCACATCAGGGATTACCAATCAGCCCCAGCATTTT
NA	13	NA	TRBV7-9	TRBJ1-4	CASSPDSFEKLFF	TGTGCCAGCAGCCCCGACAGCTTCGAAAAACTGTTTTTT
few	14	NA	TRBV30	TRBJ1-5	CAWSEVYSNQPQHF	TGTGCCTGGAGTGAGGTTTATAGCAATCAGCCCCAGCATTTT
NA	14	NA	TRBV5-8	TRBJ2-7	CASTFPGRAYEQYF	TGTGCCAGCACCTTCCCGGGACGGGCCTACGAGCAGTACTTC
NA	15	TRBD1	TRBV3-1	TRBJ1-2	CASSQDGGTAYGYTF	TGTGCCAGCAGCCAAGATGGTGGGACAGCTTATGGCTACACCTTC
few	15	NA	TRBV27	TRBJ2-7	CASSSDLGPNYEQYF	TGTGCCAGCAGTTCTGACCTGGGACCGAACTACGAGCAGTACTTC
NA	15	NA	TRBV27	TRBJ2-5	CASSEEETGRETQYF	TGTGCCAGCAGTGAGGAGGAGACAGGGAGGGAGACCCAGTACTTC
NA	13	TRBD2	TRBV6-5	TRBJ2-7	CASSSSGGYEQYF	TGTGCCAGCAGTTCCTCGGGGGGCTACGAGCAGTACTTC
NA	15	TRBD1	TRBV15	TRBJ2-2	CATSRAGDRDGELFF	TGTGCCACCAGCAGAGCCGGGGACAGGGACGGGGAGCTGTTTTTT
many	14	TRBD1	TRBV12-3/TRBV12-4	TRBJ1-4	CASSPTGTAEKLFF	TGTGCCAGCAGCCCTACCGGGACAGCCGAAAAACTGTTTTTT
NA	14	NA	TRBV19	TRBJ1-2	CASNMVSGNDGYTF	TGTGCCAGTAATATGGTGTCAGGGAACGATGGCTACACCTTC
few	16	TRBD2	TRBV14	TRBJ2-3	CASSLSGALLTDTQYF	TGTGCCAGCAGCCTCAGCGGGGCTCTACTCACAGATACGCAGTATTTT
NA	14	TRBD1	TRBV6-6	TRBJ1-2	CASRDYRGPYGYTF	TGTGCCAGCAGAGACTACAGGGGGCCCTATGGCTACACCTTC
NA	12	NA	TRBV19	TRBJ1-5	CASSIADQPQHF	TGTGCCAGTAGTATAGCGGATCAGCCCCAGCATTTT
few	17	NA	TRBV7-6	TRBJ2-1	CASSAKGRPSSYNEQFF	TGTGCCAGCAGCGCAAAGGGACGTCCGAGCTCCTACAATGAGCAGTTCTTC
NA	14	NA	TRBV19	TRBJ1-1	CASSIGGGGPEAFF	TGTGCCAGTAGTATAGGTGGGGGAGGTCCTGAAGCTTTCTTT
NA	14	NA	TRBV6-6	TRBJ2-7	CASSLGRKSYEQYF	TGTGCCAGCAGCTTAGGCCGGAAGAGCTACGAGCAGTACTTC
NA	15	NA	TRBV19	TRBJ2-7	CASSEIQRMDYEQYF	TGTGCCAGCAGTGAGATACAGCGAATGGACTACGAGCAGTACTTC
NA	13	TRBD1	TRBV28	TRBJ1-4	CASSPIRDRELFF	TGTGCCAGCAGTCCAATTAGGGACAGGGAACTGTTTTTT
NA	12	NA	TRBV19	TRBJ2-7	CASREGQNEQYF	TGTGCCAGTAGAGAAGGACAGAACGAGCAGTACTTC
NA	19	NA	TRBV19	TRBJ1-1	CASSIFAGGGRYLRPEAFF	TGTGCCAGTAGTATCTTCGCGGGCGGAGGGCGGTACTTGCGTCCTGAAGCTTTCTTT
NA	18	NA	TRBV7-3	TRBJ2-5	CASSLGGEELLLQETQYF	TGTGCCAGCAGCTTAGGGGGAGAAGAACTATTACTCCAAGAGACCCAGTACTTC
NA	13	NA	TRBV28	TRBJ1-1	CASSKFRYTEAFF	TGTGCCAGCAGTAAATTTAGGTACACTGAAGCTTTCTTT
NA	14	TRBD2	TRBV7-9	TRBJ2-7	CASGHRGLADEQYF	TGTGCCAGCGGTCACAGGGGACTAGCGGACGAGCAGTACTTC
NA	15	NA	TRBV6-1	TRBJ1-2	CASSEADWADYGYTF	TGTGCCAGCAGTGAAGCTGATTGGGCTGACTATGGCTACACCTTC
few	15	NA	TRBV7-2	TRBJ1-1	CASSVTGIGNTEAFF	TGTGCCAGCAGCGTTACCGGGATCGGGAACACTGAAGCTTTCTTT
NA	14	NA	TRBV20-1	TRBJ2-7	CSARGRAENYEQYF	TGCAGTGCTAGGGGCCGGGCCGAGAATTACGAGCAGTACTTC
NA	15	NA	TRBV19	TRBJ1-5	CASSIDLKVLMPQHF	TGTGCCAGTAGTATAGATCTAAAGGTTCTGATGCCCCAGCATTTT
NA	15	NA	TRBV27	TRBJ2-7	CASSLTGSWSYEQYF	TGTGCCAGCAGTTTAACAGGGAGCTGGAGCTACGAGCAGTACTTC
many	14	NA	TRBV28	TRBJ1-1	CASDSGSGGTEAFF	TGTGCCAGCGATTCAGGGTCCGGAGGTACTGAAGCTTTCTTT
NA	14	NA	TRBV20-1	TRBJ1-1	CSASPGGGDTEAFF	TGCAGTGCTAGTCCGGGGGGGGGTGACACTGAAGCTTTCTTT
NA	12	NA	TRBV6-2/TRBV6-3	TRBJ2-7	CASSSTPYEQYF	TGTGCCAGCAGCTCAACCCCCTACGAGCAGTACTTC
NA	14	NA	TRBV20-1	TRBJ1-5	CSARTAGVYQPQHF	TGCAGTGCTAGAACTGCAGGCGTCTATCAGCCCCAGCATTTT
NA	13	NA	TRBV6-5	TRBJ1-1	CASSYLGITEAFF	TGTGCCAGCAGTTACCTCGGGATCACTGAAGCTTTCTTT
NA	12	TRBD2	TRBV7-9	TRBJ2-1	CASSLSGTEQFF	TGTGCCAGCAGCTTAAGCGGGACGGAGCAGTTCTTC
many	17	NA	TRBV15	TRBJ1-1	CATSRLPTGRGDTEAFF	TGTGCCACCAGCAGACTTCCGACGGGTCGCGGGGACACTGAAGCTTTCTTT
many	15	TRBD2	TRBV27	TRBJ2-1	CASSPHGGGYNEQFF	TGTGCCAGCAGCCCCCACGGGGGGGGGTACAATGAGCAGTTCTTC
NA	15	TRBD2	TRBV20-1	TRBJ2-3	CSAKNGLAGPDTQYF	TGCAGTGCTAAGAACGGACTAGCGGGGCCCGATACGCAGTATTTT
NA	18	NA	TRBV12-3/TRBV12-4	TRBJ1-1	CASSFGAGLWKMNTEAFF	TGTGCCAGCAGTTTCGGGGCAGGGCTTTGGAAGATGAACACTGAAGCTTTCTTT